The 14 T cell receptor beta chains given below trace back to one sample, sequenced in a study of patients and donors after allogeneic stem cell transplantation (dated by TCRdb to about 2020). The library was generated by RT-PCR. Sequencing was performed on a NextSeq 550. Using fastp at Q25 and MiXCR, TCRdb reprocessed the public reads and kept productive beta chains. Merged by CDR3 protein, the rows form single entries marked with the most common genes and DNA. Across this sample there are over 350,000 distinct CDR3 sequences, with around 16% seen only once. The ten biggest clones cover around 6.8% of the sample. Sequenced input: blood, either unsorted or a sorted T cell fraction (not recorded which). The source of these receptors is a human donor who was either an allogeneic HSCT recipient or a stem cell or donor lymphocyte infusion donor (not recorded which). It is not recorded whose cells these are; they may come from a transplant donor.

This chain joins TRBV5-4 and TRBJ2-2; maybe TRBD2 (6 bases). V dropped 10 bases and J dropped 2 bases, with 15 bases sitting between them. Germline V gene sequence: CDR1 SGHNT, CDR2 YYREEE (reference sequence). This CDR3 is built from 14 residues. CDR3 nucleotide sequence: TGTGCCTTTCGCGGACTACATAACACCGGGGAGCTGTTTTTT. It specifies CAFRGLHNTGELFF. Using reference TRBV5-4 and TRBJ2-2 for the parts outside the CDR3, the full variable domain is ETGVTQSPTHLIKTRGQQVTLRCSSQSGHNTVSWYQQALGQGPQFIFQYYREEENGRGNFPPRFSGLQFPNYSSELNVNALELDDSALYLCAFRGLHNTGELFFGEGSRLTVL.

The rearrangement links TRBV7-3 to TRBJ2-1; D is uncertain. V was shortened by 2 bases and J by 9 bases, with 8 bases between the two germline ends. The length of the CDR3 is 12 residues. Germline assignment: CDR1 SGHTA and CDR2 FQGTGA. CDR3 nucleotides: TGTGCCAGCAGCTTATCTGGAAGTGAGCAGTTCTTC. This encodes CASSLSGSEQFF. Looking up the rest from reference TRBV7-3 and TRBJ2-1 gives the full variable domain: GAGVSQTPSNKVTEKGKYVELRCDPISGHTALYWYRQSLGQGPEFLIYFQGTGAADDSGLPNDRFFAVRPEGSVSTLKIQRTERGDSAVYLCASSLSGSEQFFGPGTRLTVL.

This clonotype came up a few times. This chain uses TRBV5-6 with TRBJ1-5; D is unresolved. Germline V gives CDR1 SGHDT, CDR2 YYEEEE. Trimming stripped 4 bases from V and 1 base from J, with 15 bases between. The CDR3 has 16 residues. CDR3 nucleotide sequence: TGTGCCAGCAGCCCCGGGAGTAAAGGAAGCAATCAGCCCCAGCATTTT. Amino acid sequence: CASSPGSKGSNQPQHF.

The chain links TRBV2 to TRBJ2-4; 7 nucleotides line up with TRBD2. This CDR3 is 12 amino acids long. CDR1 and CDR2 from the germline V gene are SNHLY and FYNNEI. V shed 6 bases, J shed 7 bases, and the junction held 3 bases outside the gene matches. The CDR3 is CASRREGNIQYF. CDR3 nucleotide sequence: TGTGCCAGCAGGAGGGAGGGGAACATTCAGTACTTC.

CDR3: CASSLTVGGNTGELFF. The CDR3, as DNA: TGTGCCAGCAGCTTAACTGTGGGCGGGAACACCGGGGAGCTGTTTTTT. This rearrangement joins TRBV9 to TRBJ2-2, with D unclear. Per the germline V gene, CDR1 is SGDLS and CDR2 is YYNGEE. Trimming removed 4 bases at V and 1 base at J, with 14 bases between. The CDR3 is 16 residues long. Looking up the rest from reference TRBV9 and TRBJ2-2 gives the full variable domain: DSGVTQTPKHLITATGQRVTLRCSPRSGDLSVYWYQQSLDQGLQFLIQYYNGEERAKGNILERFSAQQFPDLHSELNLSSLELGDSALYFCASSLTVGGNTGELFFGEGSRLTVL.

This clonotype was recorded at least ten times. V and J are TRBV12-3 or TRBV12-4 and TRBJ2-1; weak D call: TRBD1 (5 bases). The CDR3 extends over 18 amino acids. Trimming cost V 0 bases and J 7 bases, with 22 bases left between them. The CDR3 loop reads CASSLAGQGLGEANEQFF. The CDR3 nucleotides are TGTGCCAGCAGTTTAGCGGGGCAGGGCCTAGGTGAAGCAAATGAGCAGTTCTTC.

The chain couples TRBV10-3 to TRBJ1-1; 7 positions agree with TRBD1. Trimming cost V 3 bases and J 1 base; bases outside gene matches: 2. Looked up from germline, CDR1 is ENHRY and CDR2 is SYGVKD. The CDR3 covers 14 residues. DNA for the CDR3: TGTGCCATCAGTGATGAGGGGGCGAACACTGAAGCTTTCTTT. Protein: CAISDEGANTEAFF.

This clonotype was observed at least ten times. The chain employs TRBV11-2 and TRBJ2-1; no clear D. From germline, CDR1 is SGHAT and CDR2 FQNNGV. Between the trimmed V and J ends, which lost 5 bases and 7 bases, there was a span of 9 bases. The CDR3 contains 12 residues. The CDR3 DNA reads TGTGCCAGCAGCCTCCTTTTAAATGAGCAGTTCTTC. The encoded protein is CASSLLLNEQFF.

This clonotype was seen many times. V is TRBV4-3 and J is TRBJ1-5; D remains ambiguous. V lost 0 bases and J lost 6, with 12 bases in between. Germline assignment: CDR1 LGHNA and CDR2 YSLEER. The CDR3 sequence is 15 residues long. CDR3 protein: CASSQDLTSGQPQHF. The DNA for the CDR3 is TGCGCCAGCAGCCAAGATTTGACTAGTGGTCAGCCCCAGCATTTT.

The sample holds many counts of this clonotype. The chain carries TRBV12-3 or TRBV12-4 and TRBJ1-6; D might be TRBD1 (6 bases). This CDR3 is built from 13 residues. The ends were cut back, 8 bases at V and 7 bases at J, with 12 bases in the middle. The DNA of the CDR3 is TGTGCCAGCGCCCTAACAGGGAATTCACCCCTCCACTTT. Its protein product is CASALTGNSPLHF.

The table lists this clonotype with many counts. The V gene is TRBV7-2, the J gene TRBJ2-7; 7 bases are shared with TRBD1. V gave up 3 bases and J gave up 6 bases; unmatched junction bases: 2. CDR3 size: 12 residues. The germline gives CDR1 SGHTA, CDR2 FQGNSA. The chain's CDR3 is CASSLDRPEQYF. Written as DNA, the CDR3 is TGTGCCAGCAGCTTGGACAGGCCCGAGCAGTACTTC.

This clonotype occurred a few times. The rearrangement joins TRBV25-1 to TRBJ1-3, with TRBD1 matching over 7 bases. V shed 10 bases, J shed 1 base, and the junction held 4 bases outside the gene matches. This CDR3 has 13 amino acids. Germline values: CDR1 MGHDK, CDR2 SYGVNS. The CDR3 DNA sequence: TGTGCCAACCAGGGGGGTTCTGGAAACACCATATATTTT. Its protein product is CANQGGSGNTIYF.

This clonotype has a handful of counts. The chain is built from TRBV12-3 or TRBV12-4 and TRBJ2-3; 7 nucleotides line up with TRBD1. This CDR3 spans 12 amino acids. V was clipped by 5 bases and J by 7 bases; unmatched bases: 3. CDR3 residues: CASSGTVYTQYF. The CDR3 DNA reads as TGTGCCAGCAGTGGGACAGTCTATACGCAGTATTTT.

As concerns this clonotype: Lacking the conserved final phenylalanine or tryptophan, this CDR3 likely reflects a read error. V gene TRBV6-2 or TRBV6-3 combines with J gene TRBJ1-1, with TRBD1 matching 8 bases. V was clipped by 5 bases and J by 3 bases; unmatched bases: 14. Germline V gene sequence: CDR1 MNHEY, CDR2 SVGEGT. The CDR3 is made up of 17 amino acids. This chain's CDR3 is CASSPRPRRQGHTEAFL. The CDR3 nucleotides are TGTGCCAGCAGTCCCCGCCCTCGGCGACAGGGGCACACTGAAGCTTTCCTT.